These 16 T cell receptor beta chains came from one sample sequenced in a study of blood T cells in healthy people across ages. A second PCR of about 6 to 12 cycles used a sample-barcoded 5' primer and a J-beta primer mix. TCRdb reprocessed the 5' RACE reads via MiXCR and lists one record per CDR3 protein. This sample yields about a million distinct CDR3 sequences, of which just over 50% are seen a single time; about a fifth belongs to the top ten. The sample taken for sequencing was blood. These receptors were taken from a woman aged 60-70 years in good health.

The chain recombines TRBV2 with TRBJ1-2, with 7 bases that match TRBD1. The CDR3 totals 13 residues. J gave up 8 bases and V 7 bases, and 10 bases lay outside the gene matches. Germline CDR1 SNHLY, CDR2 FYNNEI. CDR3 DNA sequence: TGTGCCAGCACTGCGACAGGGCTCTACGGCTACACCTTC. Its translation is CASTATGLYGYTF.

This clonotype occurred a few times. The V call is TRBV6-1, the J call TRBJ1-1; D not resolved. Germline V gives CDR1 MNHNS, CDR2 SASEGT. The CDR3 spans 16 residues. V lost 4 bases and J 1 base, leaving 16 bases between the germline ends. In DNA form, the CDR3 reads TGTGCCAGCAGTGTTGTACTCTGGGTACCGAACACTGAAGCTTTCTTT. Its translation is CASSVVLWVPNTEAFF.

The chain is built from TRBV20-1 and TRBJ2-3, with D tentatively TRBD2 (6 bases). Trimming shortened V by 2 bases and J by 2 bases, and 11 bases separated the two germline ends. Germline CDR1 is DFQATT and CDR2 is SNEGSKA (reference sequence). CDR3 length: 14 residues. The CDR3 loop reads CSARRSGNTDTQYF. The CDR3 region has the DNA TGCAGTGCTAGACGTAGCGGAAACACAGATACGCAGTATTTT.

This sequence joins TRBV19 and TRBJ2-7, with a possible D match to TRBD2 (5 bases). The germline V and J ends were trimmed by 3 bases and 3 bases, with 15 bases remaining between them. Germline V gene data show CDR1 as LNHDA and CDR2 as SQIVND (reference sequence). This CDR3 is built from 15 residues. CDR3 residues: CASSIADGGLYEQYF. The CDR3 DNA sequence: TGTGCCAGTAGTATCGCGGACGGAGGACTCTACGAGCAGTACTTC.

The chain couples TRBV5-1 to TRBJ2-7, with a possible D match to TRBD2 (5 bases). Germline CDR1 is SGHRS and CDR2 is YFSETQ. V gave up 0 bases and J gave up 10 bases, with 14 bases separating them. This CDR3 spans 13 amino acids. CDR3 region: CASSLVFSEIQYF. The CDR3 DNA reads TGCGCCAGCAGCTTGGTTTTTAGCGAGATCCAGTACTTC. The full variable domain, rest sourced from reference TRBV5-1 and TRBJ2-7, is KAGVTQTPRYLIKTRGQQVTLSCSPISGHRSVSWYQQTPGQGLQFLFEYFSETQRNKGNFPGRFSGRQFSNSRSEMNVSTLELGDSALYLCASSLVFSEIQYFGPGTRLTVT.

The chain is built from TRBV28 and TRBJ2-7, with 7 bases aligning to TRBD1. The J call may be faulty, since TRBJ2-5 better matches the DNA end. In germline, CDR1 is MDHEN, CDR2 SYDVKM. The CDR3 loop spans 16 amino acids. CDR3 sequence reads: CASTISGRGGGKTQYF. The CDR3 bases are TGTGCCAGCACCATCTCCGGCAGAGGGGGCGGTAAGACCCAGTACTTC.

The V call is TRBV7-2, the J call TRBJ1-2; 7 bases align to TRBD1. This CDR3 contains 14 residues. From germline, CDR1 is SGHTA and CDR2 FQGNSA. The ends lost 3 bases at V and 3 bases at J; junction bases unmatched: 4. CDR3 coding DNA: TGTGCCAGCAGCTTGACAGGGTATGACTATGGCTACACCTTC. This encodes CASSLTGYDYGYTF.

This clonotype was observed a few times. The rearrangement joins TRBV13 to TRBJ2-1, with no clear D. This CDR3 has 15 residues. CDR1 is PRHDT and CDR2 is FYEKMQ in the germline V gene (reference sequence). Trimming took off 3 bases at V and 0 bases at J, with 9 bases between the two ends. CDR3 amino acids: CASSFLGISYNEQFF. The DNA for the CDR3 is TGTGCCAGCAGCTTTCTTGGCATCTCCTACAATGAGCAGTTCTTC.

This chain links TRBV12-3 or TRBV12-4 with TRBJ2-5; D might be TRBD1 (6 bases). The CDR3 has 15 amino acids. With 2 bases removed from V and 4 bases from J, the gap between germline ends came to 14 bases. The CDR3 loop is CASSLYRVGTETQYF. For the CDR3, the DNA is TGTGCCAGCAGTTTATACAGGGTGGGCACAGAGACCCAGTACTTC.

The chain is built from TRBV7-9 and TRBJ1-1; D ambiguous. This CDR3 has 13 amino acids. Trimming stripped 5 bases from V and 2 bases from J, with 9 bases between. The germline gives CDR1 SEHNR, CDR2 FQNEAQ (reference sequence). This chain's CDR3 is CASSRESNTEAFF. CDR3 sequence (DNA): TGTGCCAGCAGCCGGGAGAGTAACACTGAAGCTTTCTTT.

This chain uses TRBV6-2 or TRBV6-3 with TRBJ1-1, with 7 bases lining up with TRBD1. V was clipped by 5 bases and J by 6 bases; unmatched bases: 3. CDR1 MNHEY and CDR2 SVGEGT come from the germline V gene. The CDR3 is 12 amino acids. DNA of the CDR3: TGTGCCAGCAGTCCCACAGGGGCTGAAGCTTTCTTT. Translation: CASSPTGAEAFF.

The J gene is TRBJ1-6, the V gene TRBV20-1, with 8 nucleotides matching TRBD1. The germline V gene encodes CDR1 DFQATT and CDR2 SNEGSKA (reference sequence). CDR3 length equals 12 residues. CDR3 sequence reads: CSAQDRVSPLHF. The CDR3 DNA sequence: TGCAGCGCCCAGGACAGGGTTTCACCCCTCCACTTT.

The chain links TRBV7-2 to TRBJ2-1; the D gene could be TRBD1 or TRBD2 (5 bases each). Germline V gene sequence: CDR1 SGHTA, CDR2 FQGNSA. The CDR3 has 20 residues. Trimming cost V 5 bases and J 4 bases, with 30 bases left between them. CDR3 region: CASSPRGNRLDPFLYNEQFF. The DNA for the CDR3 is TGTGCCAGCAGCCCGAGGGGCAATCGTCTAGACCCTTTTTTATACAATGAGCAGTTCTTC.

The gene calls are TRBV2 and TRBJ2-1; D is possibly TRBD1 or TRBD2 (5 bases each). The V and J ends lost 10 bases and 10 bases respectively, with 20 bases between them. The germline V gene encodes CDR1 SNHLY and CDR2 FYNNEI. The CDR3 sequence is 13 residues long. The CDR3 DNA sequence: TGTGCCACTTCAACCGGGGCTTACTACGAGCAGTTCTTC. Protein: CATSTGAYYEQFF.

This chain joins TRBV29-1 and TRBJ1-2; 7 bases are shared with TRBD1. The CDR3 runs 11 residues. J lost 8 bases, V lost 7 bases, and 7 bases had no gene match. Germline CDR1 is SQVTM and CDR2 is ANQGSEA. This CDR3 is CSGRQGDGYTF. The CDR3 region has the DNA TGCAGCGGTCGACAGGGAGACGGCTACACCTTC.

This clonotype was detected only a few times. This chain links TRBV20-1 with TRBJ2-3, with 7 bases that match TRBD2. The germline V gene has CDR1 DFQATT and CDR2 SNEGSKA (reference sequence). The CDR3 has 13 residues. V shed 8 bases, J shed 2 bases, and the junction held 7 bases outside the gene matches. CDR3 amino acids: CSPLLANTDTQYF. CDR3 bases: TGCAGTCCTTTACTAGCGAACACAGATACGCAGTATTTT.